The clone carrying this T cell receptor (beta chain) was counted a few times. This record belongs to a study of blood T cell repertoires in COVID-19. Study at large: Material from acute and convalescent COVID-19 was sourced from the United States, Italy and Spain. PBMCs, B-cell-depleted T cells, or T cells provided the cDNA or gDNA that made up the material.

Profiling relied on immunoSEQ multiplex PCR, and the TCRdb table lists in-frame clones only, not all of them. This table has about 110,000 clones, around 80% appearing once. The sample taken for sequencing was peripheral blood. This receptor was identified in a human donor in a cohort sampled during active or convalescent COVID-19.

The CDR3: CASSLVVQATGELFF. The CDR3 DNA reads as TGTGCCAGCAGCTTAGTTGTTCAGGCCACCGGGGAGCTGTTTTTT. The gene calls are TRBV7-2 and TRBJ2-2; D is unresolved. Germline CDR1 and CDR2: SGHTA and FQGNSA. There are 15 residues in the CDR3. Trimming took 1 base from V and 4 from J, leaving 10 bases between them.